Below, 8 T cell receptor beta chains from the same sample are listed, as sequenced in a study of CXCR3-negative and CXCR3-positive naive CD8 T cells. UMI labels and 5' RACE were used to prepare the TRB cDNA libraries. TCRdb reprocessed the 5' RACE reads and keeps a single row for each CDR3 protein, giving no DNA. The sample includes tens of thousands of distinct CDR3 sequences. The specimen sequenced was naive CXCR3- CD8+ T cells from blood. Subset described: CD45RO-CCR7+CD27+CD95- naive CD8+ T cells lacking CXCR3 (TNR3-). The receptors originated from a human donor in good health. Some clones in this sample may be carry-over from other donors' samples.

J is TRBJ2-7 and V is TRBV4-3. The CDR3 is 14 amino acids. CDR1 LGHNA and CDR2 YSLEER come from the germline V gene. The CDR3 here is CASSQDLYIYEQYF.

V is TRBV9 and J is TRBJ2-1; the TRBD1 assignment by TCRdb is unverifiable without DNA. Germline lookup yields CDR1 SGDLS and CDR2 YYNGEE. The CDR3 is 16 residues long. CDR3 in amino acids: CASSPQTGKGYNEQFF.

The chain employs TRBV5-5 and TRBJ2-2; TCRdb reports TRBD1, a call that lacks DNA to check it against. CDR3 size: 15 residues. The germline gives CDR1 SGHKS, CDR2 YYEKEE (reference sequence). CDR3 residues: CASSWAGGVTGELFF.

J is TRBJ2-3 and V is TRBV12-3 or TRBV12-4; TCRdb's D call, TRBD2, is unchecked because there is no DNA. The CDR3 spans 18 residues. The CDR3 here is CASSSTERAGANTDTQYF.

V and J are TRBV28 and TRBJ1-2; TCRdb picks TRBD1, but there is no DNA to check that call. Germline CDR1 MDHEN, CDR2 SYDVKM. CDR3 length: 13 amino acids. This CDR3 is CASSLGGNYGYTF.

The J gene is TRBJ2-2, the V gene TRBV12-3 or TRBV12-4. The CDR3 extends over 13 amino acids. This CDR3 reads CASSLYRTGELFF.

The J gene is TRBJ2-1, the V gene TRBV6-5; TCRdb selects TRBD1, and the lack of DNA leaves this call unchecked. The CDR3 spans 14 residues. Germline V gene lookup returns CDR1 MNHEY and CDR2 SVGAGI. CDR3 amino acids: CASSYPTGRDEQFF.

The chain recombines TRBV7-6 with TRBJ1-2; TCRdb proposes TRBD1, but this gene call is untestable without DNA. The germline gives CDR1 SGHVS, CDR2 FNYEAQ. There are 14 residues in the CDR3. The CDR3 protein is CASSPPGQGNCYTF.